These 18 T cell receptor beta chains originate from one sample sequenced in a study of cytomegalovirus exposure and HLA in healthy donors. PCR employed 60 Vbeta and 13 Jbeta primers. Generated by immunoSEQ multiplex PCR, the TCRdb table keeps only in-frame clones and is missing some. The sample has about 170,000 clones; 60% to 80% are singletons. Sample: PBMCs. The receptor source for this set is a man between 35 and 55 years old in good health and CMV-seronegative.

CDR3 nucleotide sequence: TGTGCCAGCATGAAAGGAGGGTCCTACGAGCAGTACTTC. Protein product: CASMKGGSYEQYF. The J gene is TRBJ2-7, the V gene TRBV2, with D possibly TRBD2 on 6 matching bases. This CDR3 comprises 13 residues. V was pared by 7 bases and J by 1 base, with 11 bases between. Germline V gene data show CDR1 as SNHLY and CDR2 as FYNNEI.

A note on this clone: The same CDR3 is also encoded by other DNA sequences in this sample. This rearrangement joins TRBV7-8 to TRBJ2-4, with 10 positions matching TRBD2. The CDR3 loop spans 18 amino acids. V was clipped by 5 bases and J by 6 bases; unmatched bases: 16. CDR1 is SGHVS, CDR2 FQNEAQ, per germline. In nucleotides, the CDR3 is TGTGCCAGCAGCCCTGAAATAGCGGGGGGCCCTTTCCTAAACATTCAGTACTTC. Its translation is CASSPEIAGGPFLNIQYF.

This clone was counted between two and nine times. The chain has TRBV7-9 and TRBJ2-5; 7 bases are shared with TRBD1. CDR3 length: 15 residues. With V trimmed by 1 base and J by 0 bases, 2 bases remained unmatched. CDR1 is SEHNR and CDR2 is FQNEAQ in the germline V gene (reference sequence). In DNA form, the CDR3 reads TGTGCCAGCAGCTTAGAGGGACAGTACCAAGAGACCCAGTACTTC. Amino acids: CASSLEGQYQETQYF.

This CDR3 reads CASSLSSGIDNEQFF. As DNA, the CDR3 is TGTGCCAGCAGCTTGAGTAGCGGGATTGACAATGAGCAGTTCTTC. The chain links TRBV7-9 to TRBJ2-1; 8 positions match TRBD2. V gave up 3 bases and J gave up 5 bases; unmatched junction bases: 6. Germline assignment: CDR1 SEHNR and CDR2 FQNEAQ (reference sequence). The CDR3 sequence is 15 residues long.

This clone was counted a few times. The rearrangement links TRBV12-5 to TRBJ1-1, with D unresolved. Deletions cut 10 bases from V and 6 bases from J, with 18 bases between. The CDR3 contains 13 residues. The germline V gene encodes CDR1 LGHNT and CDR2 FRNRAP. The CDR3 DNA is TGTGCTACACAGTCGGAGGGAGGCGCTGAAGCTTTCTTT. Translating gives CATQSEGGAEAFF. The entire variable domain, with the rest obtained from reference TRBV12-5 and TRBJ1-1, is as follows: DARVTQTPRHKVTEMGQEVTMRCQPILGHNTVFWYRQTMMQGLELLAYFRNRAPLDDSGMPKDRFSAEMPDATLATLKIQPSEPRDSAVYFCATQSEGGAEAFFGQGTRLTVV.

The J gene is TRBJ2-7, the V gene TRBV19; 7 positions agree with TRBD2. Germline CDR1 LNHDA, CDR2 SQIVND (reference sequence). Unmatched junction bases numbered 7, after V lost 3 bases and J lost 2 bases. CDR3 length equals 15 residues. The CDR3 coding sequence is TGTGCCAGTAGTATGAAGCGGGACGGAGCCTACGAGCAGTACTTC. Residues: CASSMKRDGAYEQYF.

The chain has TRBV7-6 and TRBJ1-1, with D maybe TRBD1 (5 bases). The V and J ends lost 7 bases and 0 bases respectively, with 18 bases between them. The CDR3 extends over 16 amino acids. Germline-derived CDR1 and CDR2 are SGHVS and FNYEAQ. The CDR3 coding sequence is TGTGCCAGCACTAAGGGTTGGGGCCAGGTGAACACTGAAGCTTTCTTT. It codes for CASTKGWGQVNTEAFF.

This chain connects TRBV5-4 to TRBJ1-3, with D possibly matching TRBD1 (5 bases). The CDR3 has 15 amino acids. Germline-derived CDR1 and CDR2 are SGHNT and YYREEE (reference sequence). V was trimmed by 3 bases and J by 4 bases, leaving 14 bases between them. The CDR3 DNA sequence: TGTGCCAGCAGCTCCGGCGGGGGTGACGGAAACACCATATATTTT. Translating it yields CASSSGGGDGNTIYF.

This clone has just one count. In DNA form, the CDR3 reads TGTGCCAGCAGCCCGGGGGGGGCCCAAGAGACCCAGTACTTC. Its protein is CASSPGGAQETQYF. This chain connects TRBV7-2 to TRBJ2-5; 8 nucleotides agree with TRBD2. CDR1 SGHTA and CDR2 FQGNSA come from the germline V gene. The J segment lost 1 base and the V segment lost 5 bases, leaving 3 bases of the junction unmatched. This CDR3 spans 14 amino acids.

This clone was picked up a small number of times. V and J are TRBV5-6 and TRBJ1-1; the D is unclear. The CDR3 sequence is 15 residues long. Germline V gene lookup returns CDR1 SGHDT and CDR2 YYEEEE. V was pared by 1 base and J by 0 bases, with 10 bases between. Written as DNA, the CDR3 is TGTGCCAGCAGCTTGTTGGGCCGCATGAACACTGAAGCTTTCTTT. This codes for CASSLLGRMNTEAFF.

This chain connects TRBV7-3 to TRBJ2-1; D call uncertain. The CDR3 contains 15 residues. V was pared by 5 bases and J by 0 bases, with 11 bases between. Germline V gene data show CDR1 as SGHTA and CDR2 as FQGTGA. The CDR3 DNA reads TGTGCCAGCAGCATCACTCCGAGCTCCTACAATGAGCAGTTCTTC. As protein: CASSITPSSYNEQFF.

This CDR3 is CAWNGGQAKMNTEAFF. As DNA, the CDR3 is TGTGCCTGGAATGGGGGCCAGGCTAAGATGAACACTGAAGCTTTCTTT. This chain links TRBV30 with TRBJ1-1, with TRBD1 as a possible D gene (6 bases). CDR1 and CDR2 (germline): GTSNPN, SVGIG (reference sequence). The CDR3 loop spans 16 amino acids. V lost 4 bases to trimming and J lost 0 bases, with 18 bases between them. Using reference TRBV30 and TRBJ1-1 for the parts outside the CDR3, the full variable domain is SQTIHQWPATLVQPVGSPLSLECTVEGTSNPNLYWYRQAAGRGLQLLFYSVGIGQISSEVPQNLSASRPQDRQFILSSKKLLLSDSGFYLCAWNGGQAKMNTEAFFGQGTRLTVV.

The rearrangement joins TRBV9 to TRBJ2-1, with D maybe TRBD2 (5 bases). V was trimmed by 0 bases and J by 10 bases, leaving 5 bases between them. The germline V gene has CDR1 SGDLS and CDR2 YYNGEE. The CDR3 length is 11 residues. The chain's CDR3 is CASSVASEQFF. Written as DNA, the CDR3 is TGTGCCAGCAGCGTAGCTAGCGAGCAGTTCTTC.

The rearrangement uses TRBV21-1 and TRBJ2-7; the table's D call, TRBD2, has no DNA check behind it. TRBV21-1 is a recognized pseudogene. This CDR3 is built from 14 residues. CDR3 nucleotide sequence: TGTGCCAGCGGCGGGGGGCAGGCCTCCTACGAGCAGTACTTC. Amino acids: CASGGGQASYEQYF.

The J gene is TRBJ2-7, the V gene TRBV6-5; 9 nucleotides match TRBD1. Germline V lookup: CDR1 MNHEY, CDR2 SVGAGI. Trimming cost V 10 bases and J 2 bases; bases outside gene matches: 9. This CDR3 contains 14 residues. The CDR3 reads CATLTGGRPYEQYF. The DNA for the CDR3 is TGTGCCACTTTGACAGGGGGGCGGCCCTACGAGCAGTACTTC.

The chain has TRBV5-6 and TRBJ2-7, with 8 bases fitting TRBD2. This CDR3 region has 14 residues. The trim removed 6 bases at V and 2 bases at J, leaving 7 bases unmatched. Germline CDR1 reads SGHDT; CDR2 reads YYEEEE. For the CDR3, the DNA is TGTGCCAGCAATCCACTAGCGGAGACCTACGAGCAGTACTTC. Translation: CASNPLAETYEQYF.

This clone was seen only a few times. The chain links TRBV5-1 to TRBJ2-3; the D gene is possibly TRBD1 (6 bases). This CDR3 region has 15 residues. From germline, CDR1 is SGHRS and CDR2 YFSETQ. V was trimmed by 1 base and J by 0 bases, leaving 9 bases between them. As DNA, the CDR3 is TGCGCCAGCAGCTTGTCGGGACACAGCACAGATACGCAGTATTTT. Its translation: CASSLSGHSTDTQYF.

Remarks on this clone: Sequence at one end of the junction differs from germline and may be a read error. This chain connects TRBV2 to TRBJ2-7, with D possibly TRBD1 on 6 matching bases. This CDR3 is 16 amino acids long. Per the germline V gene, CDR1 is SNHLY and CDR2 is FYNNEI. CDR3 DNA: TGTGCCAGCAGCGAAGGGGGATGGGGCGCAACCTACGAGCAGTACTTC. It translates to CASSEGGWGATYEQYF.